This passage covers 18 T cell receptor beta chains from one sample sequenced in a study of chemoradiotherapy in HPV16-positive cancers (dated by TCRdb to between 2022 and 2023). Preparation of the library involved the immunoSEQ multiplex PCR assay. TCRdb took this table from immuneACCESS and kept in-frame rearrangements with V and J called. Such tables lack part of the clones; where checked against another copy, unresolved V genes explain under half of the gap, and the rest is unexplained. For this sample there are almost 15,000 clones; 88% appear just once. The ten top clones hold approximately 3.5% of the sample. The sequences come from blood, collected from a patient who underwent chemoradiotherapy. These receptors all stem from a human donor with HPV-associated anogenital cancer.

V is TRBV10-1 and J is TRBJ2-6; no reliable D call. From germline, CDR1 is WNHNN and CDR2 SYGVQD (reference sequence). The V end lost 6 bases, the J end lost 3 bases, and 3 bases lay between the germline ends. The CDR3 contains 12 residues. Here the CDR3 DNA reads TGCGCCAGCAGCAGTGGGGCCAACGTCCTGACTTTC. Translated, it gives CASSSGANVLTF.

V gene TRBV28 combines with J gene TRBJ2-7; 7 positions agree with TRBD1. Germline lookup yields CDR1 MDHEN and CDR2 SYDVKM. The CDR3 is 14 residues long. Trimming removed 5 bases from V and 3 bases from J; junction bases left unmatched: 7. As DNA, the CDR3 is TGTGCCAGCAGTCACGAGACAGGGATCTACGAGCAGTACTTC. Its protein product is CASSHETGIYEQYF.

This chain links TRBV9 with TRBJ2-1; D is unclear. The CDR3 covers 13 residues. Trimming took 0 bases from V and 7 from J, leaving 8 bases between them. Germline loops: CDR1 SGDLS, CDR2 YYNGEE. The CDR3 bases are TGTGCCAGCAGCGTAGGATCTTGGAATGAGCAGTTCTTC. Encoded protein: CASSVGSWNEQFF.

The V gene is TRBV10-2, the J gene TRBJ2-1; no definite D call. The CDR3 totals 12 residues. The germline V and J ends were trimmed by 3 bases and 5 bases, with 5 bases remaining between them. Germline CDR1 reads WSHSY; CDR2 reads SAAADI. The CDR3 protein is CASSETNNEQFF. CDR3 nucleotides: TGCGCCAGCAGTGAAACGAACAATGAGCAGTTCTTC.

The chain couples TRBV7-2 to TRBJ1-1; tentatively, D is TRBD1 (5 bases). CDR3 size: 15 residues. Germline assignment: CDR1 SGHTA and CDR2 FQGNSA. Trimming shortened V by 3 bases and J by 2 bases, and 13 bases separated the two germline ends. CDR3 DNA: TGTGCCAGCAGCTTCGTAGACAGCCCTAACACTGAAGCTTTCTTT. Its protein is CASSFVDSPNTEAFF.

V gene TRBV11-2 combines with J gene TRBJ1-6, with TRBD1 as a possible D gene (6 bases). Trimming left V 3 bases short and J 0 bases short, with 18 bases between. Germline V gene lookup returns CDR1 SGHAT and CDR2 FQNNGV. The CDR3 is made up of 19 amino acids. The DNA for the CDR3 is TGTGCCAGCAGCTTGCGTGGCTCAGGGGTGAGCTCCTATAATTCACCCCTCCACTTT. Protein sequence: CASSLRGSGVSSYNSPLHF.

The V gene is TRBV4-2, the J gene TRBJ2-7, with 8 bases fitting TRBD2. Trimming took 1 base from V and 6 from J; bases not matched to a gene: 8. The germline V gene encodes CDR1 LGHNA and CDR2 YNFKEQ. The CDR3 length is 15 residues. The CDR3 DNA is TGTGCCAGCAGCCAAGTAAGCGGGAGCGGTTTCGAGCAGTACTTC. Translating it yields CASSQVSGSGFEQYF.

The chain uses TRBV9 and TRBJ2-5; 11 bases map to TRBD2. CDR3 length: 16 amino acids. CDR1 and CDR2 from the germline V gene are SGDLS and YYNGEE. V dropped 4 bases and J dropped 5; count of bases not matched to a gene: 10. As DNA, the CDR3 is TGTGCCAGCAGCCCTCGACTAGCGGGGCCCGGGGAGACCCAGTACTTC. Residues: CASSPRLAGPGETQYF.

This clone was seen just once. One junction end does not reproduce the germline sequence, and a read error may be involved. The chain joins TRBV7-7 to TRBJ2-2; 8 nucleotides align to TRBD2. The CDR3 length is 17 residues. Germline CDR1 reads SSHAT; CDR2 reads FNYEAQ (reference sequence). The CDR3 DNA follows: TGTGCTAGCAGCTTAGACCTTAGCGGGGTTAACACCGGGGAGCTGTTTTTT. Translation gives CASSLDLSGVNTGELFF.

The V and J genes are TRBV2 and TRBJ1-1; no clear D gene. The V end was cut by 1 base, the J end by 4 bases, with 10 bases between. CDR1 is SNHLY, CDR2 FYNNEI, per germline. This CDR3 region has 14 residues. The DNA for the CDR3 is TGTGCCAGCAGTGAAGGAGGTCAGAGCACTGAAGCTTTCTTT. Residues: CASSEGGQSTEAFF.

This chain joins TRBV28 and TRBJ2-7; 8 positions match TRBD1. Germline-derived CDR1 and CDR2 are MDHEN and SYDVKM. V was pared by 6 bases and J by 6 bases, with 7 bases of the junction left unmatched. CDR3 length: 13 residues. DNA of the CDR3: TGTGCCAGCAGAAGTCAGGGGGCGAGCGAGCAGTACTTC. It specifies CASRSQGASEQYF.

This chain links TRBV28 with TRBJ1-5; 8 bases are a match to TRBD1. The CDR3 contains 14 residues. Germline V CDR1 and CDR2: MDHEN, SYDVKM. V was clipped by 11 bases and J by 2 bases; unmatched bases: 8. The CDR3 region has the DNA TGTGCCTCTAGACAGGGGTACGGCAATCAGCCCCAGCATTTT. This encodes CASRQGYGNQPQHF.

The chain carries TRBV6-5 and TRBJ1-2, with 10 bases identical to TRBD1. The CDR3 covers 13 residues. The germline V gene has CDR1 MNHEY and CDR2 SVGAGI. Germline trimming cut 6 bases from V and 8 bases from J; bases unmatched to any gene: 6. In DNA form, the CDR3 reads TGTGCCAGCAGCTCCCGGGACAGGGGCGGCTACACCTTC. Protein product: CASSSRDRGGYTF.

CDR3 coding DNA: TGTGCCAGCAGCCTCTGGCCCTGGGAGCAGTACTTC. Protein product: CASSLWPWEQYF. The chain recombines TRBV7-2 with TRBJ2-7; D remains unclear. Deletions cut 5 bases from V and 7 bases from J, with 12 bases between. Germline V gene lookup returns CDR1 SGHTA and CDR2 FQGNSA. The CDR3 has 12 residues. The complete variable domain, with remaining parts taken from reference TRBV7-2 and TRBJ2-7, reads GAGVSQSPSNKVTEKGKDVELRCDPISGHTALYWYRQSLGQGLEFLIYFQGNSAPDKSGLPSDRFSAERTGGSVSTLTIQRTQQEDSAVYLCASSLWPWEQYFGPGTRLTVT.

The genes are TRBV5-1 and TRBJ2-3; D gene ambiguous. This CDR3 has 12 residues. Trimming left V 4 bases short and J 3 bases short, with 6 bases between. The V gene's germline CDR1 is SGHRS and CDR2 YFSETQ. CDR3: CASSDLTDTQYF. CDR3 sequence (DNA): TGCGCCAGCAGCGATCTAACAGATACGCAGTATTTT.

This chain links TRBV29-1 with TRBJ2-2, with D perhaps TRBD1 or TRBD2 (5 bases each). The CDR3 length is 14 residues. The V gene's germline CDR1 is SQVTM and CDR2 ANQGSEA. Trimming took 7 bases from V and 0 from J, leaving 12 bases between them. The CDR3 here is CSANGASNTGELFF. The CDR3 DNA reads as TGCAGCGCCAACGGGGCTTCGAACACCGGGGAGCTGTTTTTT.

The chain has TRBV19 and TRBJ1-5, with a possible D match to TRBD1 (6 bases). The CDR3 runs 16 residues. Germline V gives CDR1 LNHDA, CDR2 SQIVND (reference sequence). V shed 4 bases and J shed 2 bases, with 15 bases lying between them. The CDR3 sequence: CASSKFQGSGNQPQHF. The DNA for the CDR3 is TGTGCCAGTAGTAAGTTTCAGGGGAGTGGCAATCAGCCCCAGCATTTT.

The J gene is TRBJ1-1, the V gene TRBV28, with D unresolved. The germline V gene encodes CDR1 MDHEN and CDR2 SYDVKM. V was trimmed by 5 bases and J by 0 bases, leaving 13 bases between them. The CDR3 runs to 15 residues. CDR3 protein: CASSLGRRMNTEAFF. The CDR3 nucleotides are TGTGCCAGCAGTCTCGGTCGCAGGATGAACACTGAAGCTTTCTTT.